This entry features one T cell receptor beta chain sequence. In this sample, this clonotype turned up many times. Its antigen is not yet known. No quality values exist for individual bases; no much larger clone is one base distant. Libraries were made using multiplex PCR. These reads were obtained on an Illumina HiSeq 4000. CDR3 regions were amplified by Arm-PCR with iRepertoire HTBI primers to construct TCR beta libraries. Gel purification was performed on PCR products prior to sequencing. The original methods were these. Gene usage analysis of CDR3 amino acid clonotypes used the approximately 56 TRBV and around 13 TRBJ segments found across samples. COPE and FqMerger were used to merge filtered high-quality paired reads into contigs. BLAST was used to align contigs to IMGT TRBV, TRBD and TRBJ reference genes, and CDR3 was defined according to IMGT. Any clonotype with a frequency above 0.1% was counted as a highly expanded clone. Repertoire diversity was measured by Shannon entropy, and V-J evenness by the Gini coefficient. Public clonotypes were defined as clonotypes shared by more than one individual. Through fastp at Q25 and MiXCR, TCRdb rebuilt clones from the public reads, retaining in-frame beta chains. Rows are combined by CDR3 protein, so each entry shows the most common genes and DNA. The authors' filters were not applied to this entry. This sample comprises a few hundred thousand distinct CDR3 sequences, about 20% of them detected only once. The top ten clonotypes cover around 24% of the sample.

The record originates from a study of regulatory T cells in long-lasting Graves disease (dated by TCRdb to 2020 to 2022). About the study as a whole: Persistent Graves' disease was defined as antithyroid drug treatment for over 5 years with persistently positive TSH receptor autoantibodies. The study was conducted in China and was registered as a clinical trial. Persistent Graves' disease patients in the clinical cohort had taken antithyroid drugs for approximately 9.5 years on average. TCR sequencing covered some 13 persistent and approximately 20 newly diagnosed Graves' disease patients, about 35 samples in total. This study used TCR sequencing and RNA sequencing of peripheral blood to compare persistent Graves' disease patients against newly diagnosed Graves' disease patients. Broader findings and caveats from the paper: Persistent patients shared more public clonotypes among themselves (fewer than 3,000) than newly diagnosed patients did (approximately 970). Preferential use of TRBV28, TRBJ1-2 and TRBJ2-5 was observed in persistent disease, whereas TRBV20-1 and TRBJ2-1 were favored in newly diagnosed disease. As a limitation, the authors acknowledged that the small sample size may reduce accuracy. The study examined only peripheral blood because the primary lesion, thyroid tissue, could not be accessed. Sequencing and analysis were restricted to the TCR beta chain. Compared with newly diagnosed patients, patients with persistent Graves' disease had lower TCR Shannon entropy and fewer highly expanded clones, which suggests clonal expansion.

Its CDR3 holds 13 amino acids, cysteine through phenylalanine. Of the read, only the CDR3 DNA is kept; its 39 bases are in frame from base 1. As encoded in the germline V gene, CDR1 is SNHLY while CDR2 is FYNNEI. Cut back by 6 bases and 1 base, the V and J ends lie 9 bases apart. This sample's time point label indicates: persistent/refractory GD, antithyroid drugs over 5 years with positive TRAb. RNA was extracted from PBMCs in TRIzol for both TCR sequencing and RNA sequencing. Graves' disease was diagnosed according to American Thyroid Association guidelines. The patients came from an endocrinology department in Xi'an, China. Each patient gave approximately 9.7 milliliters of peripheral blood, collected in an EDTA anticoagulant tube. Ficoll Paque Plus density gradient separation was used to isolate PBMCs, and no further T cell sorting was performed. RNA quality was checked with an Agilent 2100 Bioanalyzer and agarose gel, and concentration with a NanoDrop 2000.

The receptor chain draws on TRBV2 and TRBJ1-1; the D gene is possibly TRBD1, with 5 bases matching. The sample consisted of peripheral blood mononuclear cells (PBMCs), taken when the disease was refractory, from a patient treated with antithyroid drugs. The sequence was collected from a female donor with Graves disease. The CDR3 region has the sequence CASRYDRNTEAFF. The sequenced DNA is TGTGCCAGCAGATACGACAGGAACACTGAAGCTTTCTTT.